This is a list of T cell receptor beta chains from one sample in a study of cytomegalovirus exposure and HLA in healthy donors. Measured with immunoSEQ multiplex PCR; TCRdb has only the in-frame clones, and not every one. The sample's table shows around 130,000 clones. Source material: PBMCs. The receptors here all came from a woman in her fifties or sixties in good health and CMV-seronegative. Both conserved end residues are part of each CDR3. A D gene is named only where the DNA matches it firmly.

d_call	v_call	j_call	cdr3_nt	cdr3_aa
NA	TRBV7-9	TRBJ1-1	TGTGCCAGCAGCTTGGCAGGGGAGACCACTGAAGCTTTCTTT	CASSLAGETTEAFF
TRBD2	TRBV18	TRBJ2-3	TGTGCCAGCTCACCACGAGAGACTAGCGGGGGAACAGATACGCAGTATTTT	CASSPRETSGGTDTQYF
NA	TRBV5-1	TRBJ1-1	TGCGCCACCTCAGGGAACTTGAACACTGAAGCTTTCTTT	CATSGNLNTEAFF
TRBD1	TRBV10-1	TRBJ1-2	TGCGCCAGCAGTGAGTCCGGGACAGTGGGTAGCTATGGCTACACCTTC	CASSESGTVGSYGYTF
TRBD2	TRBV13	TRBJ2-2	TGTGCCAGCAGCTTATCTCCGGGGGGGTCCGGGGAGCTGTTTTTT	CASSLSPGGSGELFF
TRBD1	TRBV7-3	TRBJ1-1	TGTGCCAGCAGCTTAACCGGACAGGCCTATGAAGCTTTCTTT	CASSLTGQAYEAFF
NA	TRBV6-6	TRBJ1-1	TGTGCCAGCAGCCGGCAGGGTGAAGCTTTCTTT	CASSRQGEAFF
TRBD1	TRBV7-6	TRBJ2-7	TGTGCCAGCAGGACCGGGACAGGAGAGCAGTACTTC	CASRTGTGEQYF
NA	TRBV6-5	TRBJ1-1	TGTGCCAGCAGTTACTCTGCGACAGGGAACACTGAAGCTTTCTTT	CASSYSATGNTEAFF
NA	TRBV5-1	TRBJ2-3	TGCGCCAGCAGCTCCGGGCAGGGGACGTACAGGGTCACAGATACGCAGTATTTT	CASSSGQGTYRVTDTQYF
NA	TRBV11-1	TRBJ1-1	TGTGCCAGCAGCTCCGGGGGACTCATGAACACTGAAGCTTTCTTT	CASSSGGLMNTEAFF
TRBD1	TRBV5-1	TRBJ1-1	TGCGCCAGCAGCACTGGACAGGGGAACACTGAAGCTTTCTTT	CASSTGQGNTEAFF
NA	TRBV6-1	TRBJ2-7	TGTGCCAGCAGTTTTGGAGCGGGCCCTATAGGCGAGCAGTACTTC	CASSFGAGPIGEQYF
NA	TRBV4-1	TRBJ1-5	TGCGCCAGCAGCCAACTCGCCGGGGTAGGTCAGCCCCAGCATTTT	CASSQLAGVGQPQHF
TRBD2	TRBV7-9	TRBJ2-3	TGTGCCAGCAGCCCCCCCGGGAGGGCCCAGAGCACAGATACGCAGTATTTT	CASSPPGRAQSTDTQYF
TRBD2	TRBV2	TRBJ2-5	TGTGCCATCGGGGGACTAGCGTTCGGAGAGGAGACCCAGTACTTC	CAIGGLAFGEETQYF
NA	TRBV9	TRBJ2-7	TGTGCCAGCAGCGTAGGCTTAGACGGGGGCGAGCAGTACTTC	CASSVGLDGGEQYF
NA	TRBV19	TRBJ1-5	TGTGCCAGCAACAATCAGCCCCAGCATTTT	CASNNQPQHF
NA	TRBV11-2	TRBJ2-1	TGTGCCAGCAGCTTAGCGATCAGCTCCTACAATGAGCAGTTCTTC	CASSLAISSYNEQFF
TRBD1	TRBV12-5	TRBJ2-1	TGTGCTAGTGGTTCCCCCTCCGGGACAGATAACAATGAGCAGTTCTTC	CASGSPSGTDNNEQFF
NA	TRBV6-9	TRBJ1-5	TGTGCCAGCATCACATTAGGCAAGGGAGGACAGCCCCAGCATTTT	CASITLGKGGQPQHF
TRBD1	TRBV29-1	TRBJ1-1	TGCAGCGTTCCCCCCCACCAGGCCGGGACAGGAAGGGGCACTGAAGCTTTCTTT	CSVPPHQAGTGRGTEAFF
TRBD1	TRBV6-6	TRBJ1-2	TGTGCCAGCATCCCGACAGGGGGCAACTATGGCTACACCTTC	CASIPTGGNYGYTF
NA	TRBV7-2	TRBJ1-5	TGTGCCAGCAGCTTATTTGCGGCAGGGCCCCAGCCCCAGCATTTT	CASSLFAAGPQPQHF